This TCR beta chain was captured in a study of blood T cell repertoires in COVID-19. Looking at the study overall: There were acute and convalescent COVID-19 samples, and they came from the United States, Italy and Spain.

Only in-frame clones appear in the TCRdb table, and some are missing; sequencing was by immunoSEQ multiplex PCR. The table has some 200,000 clones, around 82% seen once; the top ten hold about 5.3%. The study recruited people aged about 18 to 89 years across about 25 US areas. V shed 1 base and J 7 bases; nucleotides not matched to a gene: 6. Germline lookup yields CDR1 LGHNA and CDR2 YSLEER. This CDR3 has 15 residues. Sequences were obtained from PBMCs or T cells enriched from blood (not recorded which). The receptor's source is a woman in her forties or fifties who had been exposed to COVID-19. The rearrangement joins TRBV4-3 to TRBJ1-1, with 10 bases identical to TRBD1. CDR3 protein: CASSQGDRGPVEAFF. The CDR3 coding sequence is TGCGCCAGCAGCCAAGGGGACAGGGGACCTGTTGAAGCTTTCTTT.